This T cell receptor (beta chain) was found in a study of cytomegalovirus exposure and HLA in healthy donors. Germline V CDR1 and CDR2: SGHTA, FQGTGA. The CDR3 sequence is 16 residues long. Deletions cut 1 base from V and 7 bases from J, with 16 bases between. Comments on this clone: Its specificity is unknown.

Study conclusions and caveats: Most TCR sequences were seen very rarely across donors, but some public TCRs occurred in many. CMV antigen specificity was confirmed in vitro for three CMV-associated chains.

Clones were sequenced by immunoSEQ multiplex PCR, and TCRdb holds only the in-frame ones, with some missing. The sample includes about 68,000 clones, approximately 97% of them seen just once. Material for sequencing was PBMCs. The rearrangement links TRBV7-3 to TRBJ2-2; a possible D gene is TRBD2 (6 bases). The clonotype comes from a young man in good health and CMV-seronegative. CDR3 coding DNA: TGTGCCAGCAGCTTAAAAGGGCCTAGCGATGGCGGGGAGCTGTTTTTT. Protein: CASSLKGPSDGGELFF.